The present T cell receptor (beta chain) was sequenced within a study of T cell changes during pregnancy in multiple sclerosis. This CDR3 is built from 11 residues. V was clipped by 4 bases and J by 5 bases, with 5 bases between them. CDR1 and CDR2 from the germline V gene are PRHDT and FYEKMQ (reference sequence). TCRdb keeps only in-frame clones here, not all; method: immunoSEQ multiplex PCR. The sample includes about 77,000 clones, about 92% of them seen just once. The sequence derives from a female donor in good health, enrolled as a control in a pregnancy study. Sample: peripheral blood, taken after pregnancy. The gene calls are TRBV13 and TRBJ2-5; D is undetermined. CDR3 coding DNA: TGTGCCAGCAGCTCACACGAGACCCAGTACTTC. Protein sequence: CASSSHETQYF.